One sample yielded the 21 T cell receptor beta chains listed below, sequenced in a study of response to subunit inactivated influenza vaccine. TCRdb re-analysed the RT-PCR reads in MiXCR, keeping a single row per CDR3 protein. The sample has over 150,000 distinct CDR3 sequences, under 13% seen once. The source material was non-naive T cells sorted from PBMCs, sampled roughly 47 days after vaccination. Receptor source: a man aged 50-60 years who received an inactivated influenza vaccine.

The table lists this clonotype with many counts. This rearrangement joins TRBV5-1 to TRBJ1-5, with 9 bases matching TRBD1. This CDR3 contains 16 residues. V lost 0 bases and J lost 4; bases outside the gene matches: 5. The germline V gene has CDR1 SGHRS and CDR2 YFSETQ. The CDR3 loop reads CASSLEDRGVNQPQHF. The CDR3 coding sequence is TGCGCCAGCAGCTTGGAGGACAGGGGCGTTAATCAGCCCCAGCATTTT.

This chain uses TRBV2 with TRBJ1-1; a possible D gene is TRBD1 (6 bases). Germline-derived CDR1 and CDR2 are SNHLY and FYNNEI. Trimming took off 5 bases at V and 10 bases at J, with 11 bases between the two ends. The CDR3 has 11 residues. The CDR3 DNA reads TGTGCCAGCAGTTCAGGACAGCCAGCTTTCTTT. It encodes CASSSGQPAFF.

With respect to this clonotype: With a much larger clone just one base away, this may be a read error. This chain connects TRBV5-1 to TRBJ2-3; possible D gene TRBD1, 6 bases. The germline CDR1 and CDR2 sequences are SGHRS and YFSETQ. The CDR3 extends over 18 amino acids. The CDR3 region is CASSFGRGRGATTVTQYF. DNA of the CDR3: TGCGCCAGCAGCTTCGGCAGGGGCAGAGGGGCCACCACAGTTACGCAGTATTTT.

Many counts were recorded for this clonotype. This sequence joins TRBV28 and TRBJ2-7, with D perhaps given as TRBD1 or TRBD2 (5 bases each). The CDR3 runs to 14 residues. CDR1 is MDHEN and CDR2 is SYDVKM in the germline V gene. V lost 6 bases and J 3 bases, leaving 15 bases between the germline ends. The CDR3 is CASSPSGHLYEQYF. The CDR3 nucleotides are TGTGCCAGCAGCCCCTCGGGGCACCTCTACGAGCAGTACTTC.

The sample holds a few counts of this clonotype. CDR3 in DNA: TGTGCCAGCAGCACGAGCGGGTCTAGCACAGATACGCAGTATTTT. Protein sequence: CASSTSGSSTDTQYF. The chain uses TRBV9 and TRBJ2-3, with D possibly TRBD2 on 6 matching bases. Germline CDR1 is SGDLS and CDR2 is YYNGEE. The CDR3 is 15 residues long. Trimming cost V 4 bases and J 0 bases, with 12 bases left between them.

This clonotype was observed at least ten times. This chain uses TRBV7-8 with TRBJ2-5; possibly TRBD1 or TRBD2 for D (5 bases each). With 5 bases removed from V and 3 bases from J, the gap between germline ends came to 16 bases. Germline V gene data show CDR1 as SGHVS and CDR2 as FQNEAQ. CDR3 length equals 15 residues. The CDR3 DNA reads as TGTGCCAGCAGCCCCCCCCTGAGGGGCGAAGAGACCCAGTACTTC. Protein: CASSPPLRGEETQYF. Filled out from reference TRBV7-8 and TRBJ2-5, the complete variable domain reads GAGVSQSPRYKVAKRGQDVALRCDPISGHVSLFWYQQALGQGPEFLTYFQNEAQLDKSGLPSDRFFAERPEGSVSTLKIQRTQQEDSAVYLCASSPPLRGEETQYFGPGTRLLVL.

This clonotype was counted only a few times. The gene calls are TRBV20-1 and TRBJ2-1; 10 nucleotides match TRBD2. This CDR3 comprises 14 residues. V lost 4 bases to trimming and J lost 15 bases; unmatched junction nucleotides: 15. Per the germline V gene, CDR1 is DFQATT and CDR2 is SNEGSKA (reference sequence). CDR3 DNA: TGCAGTGCTACCCTGCCCCAGCGGGGGGGACTGCCGTTCTTC. This codes for CSATLPQRGGLPFF.

This clonotype occurred many times. The chain couples TRBV27 to TRBJ1-6; the D is unclear. Trimming cost V 2 bases and J 8 bases, with 19 bases left between them. The CDR3 consists of 17 residues. In germline, CDR1 is MNHEY, CDR2 SMNVEV (reference sequence). CDR3 in amino acids: CASSLIWTQKGDSPLHF. The CDR3 nucleotides are TGTGCCAGCAGTTTAATCTGGACCCAGAAAGGTGATTCACCCCTCCACTTT.

The CDR3 DNA reads TGTGCCAGCAGCGTAGTGAGCGGGAGGGCCAATGAGCAGTTCTTC. It is translated as CASSVVSGRANEQFF. The V call is TRBV9, the J call TRBJ2-1, with 10 bases matching TRBD2. This CDR3 region has 15 residues. CDR1 is SGDLS, CDR2 YYNGEE, per germline. V was clipped by 0 bases and J by 6 bases; unmatched bases: 3.

A few counts support this clonotype. The chain employs TRBV9 and TRBJ2-5; D may be TRBD1 or TRBD2 (5 bases each). V was pared by 4 bases and J by 1 base, with 8 bases between. Per the germline V gene, CDR1 is SGDLS and CDR2 is YYNGEE. The CDR3 has 13 residues. The DNA for the CDR3 is TGTGCCAGCAGCCCCGGGGCCCAAGAGACCCAGTACTTC. Protein sequence: CASSPGAQETQYF. The variable domain in full, completed from reference TRBV9 and TRBJ2-5, reads DSGVTQTPKHLITATGQRVTLRCSPRSGDLSVYWYQQSLDQGLQFLIQYYNGEERAKGNILERFSAQQFPDLHSELNLSSLELGDSALYFCASSPGAQETQYFGPGTRLLVL.

This sequence joins TRBV4-1 and TRBJ2-2, with a weak D call TRBD1 (6 bases). Trimming removed 4 bases at V and 6 bases at J, with 9 bases between. This CDR3 is 13 amino acids long. The V gene's germline CDR1 is MGHRA and CDR2 YSYEKL. CDR3 nucleotide sequence: TGCGCCAGCAGCCTACGGACAGCCGGGGAGCTGTTTTTT. This encodes CASSLRTAGELFF.

This clonotype has at least ten counts. The rearrangement uses TRBV29-1 and TRBJ1-4; maybe TRBD1 (5 bases). In germline, CDR1 is SQVTM, CDR2 ANQGSEA. Trimming cost V 6 bases and J 8 bases, with 10 bases left between them. This CDR3 contains 11 residues. CDR3 in DNA: TGCAGCGTCTTCACAGGAGAAAAACTGTTTTTT. Protein: CSVFTGEKLFF.

The chain recombines TRBV6-1 with TRBJ2-1; 12 bases line up with TRBD2. This CDR3 is built from 16 residues. Germline CDR1 reads MNHNS; CDR2 reads SASEGT. J lost 9 bases, V lost 5 bases, and 11 bases had no gene match. CDR3 amino acids: CASSKSPSGGATEQFF. CDR3 DNA sequence: TGTGCCAGCAGTAAGTCCCCTAGCGGGGGGGCCACTGAGCAGTTCTTC.

The chain recombines TRBV6-2 or TRBV6-3 with TRBJ1-6; D is possibly TRBD1 (6 bases). The germline V and J ends were trimmed by 5 bases and 7 bases, with 18 bases remaining between them. The germline gives CDR1 MNHEY, CDR2 SVGEGT. This CDR3 is built from 16 residues. The CDR3 DNA follows: TGTGCCAGCAGTGACCCGGGACATGGAGGCAATTCACCCCTCCACTTT. Amino acid sequence: CASSDPGHGGNSPLHF.

Notes on this clonotype: A junction boundary mismatches the germline segment, possibly from a read error. V is TRBV7-6 and J is TRBJ2-3; 10 bases align to TRBD2. The CDR3 is made up of 16 amino acids. Germline V gene data show CDR1 as SGHVS and CDR2 as FNYEAQ. In nucleotides, the CDR3 is TGTGCCAGCAGCAAATCTAGCGGGGGACGCACAGATACGCGGTATTTT. This translates into CASSKSSGGRTDTRYF.

In its sample, this clonotype was seen a few times. The chain recombines TRBV5-5 with TRBJ1-1, with a possible D match to TRBD1 (5 bases). Germline V gene data show CDR1 as SGHKS and CDR2 as YYEKEE (reference sequence). The CDR3 runs 15 residues. Trimming removed 5 bases from V and 1 base from J, with 15 bases in between. Here the CDR3 DNA reads TGTGCCAGCAGTTACCCGGGACGGCAGAACACTGAAGCTTTCTTT. This codes for CASSYPGRQNTEAFF.

V is TRBV7-2 and J is TRBJ1-6; the match to TRBD1 covers 7 bases. Germline V gives CDR1 SGHTA, CDR2 FQGNSA. V shed 6 bases, J shed 9 bases, and the junction held 8 bases outside the gene matches. CDR3 size: 14 residues. The CDR3 protein is CASSTTGTRSPLHF. CDR3 coding DNA: TGTGCCAGCAGTACGACAGGGACGCGTTCACCCCTCCACTTT.

This clonotype was found many times. CDR3 coding DNA: TGTGCCAGCAGTCGTTCGCATTATGAGCAGTTCTTC. Translated: CASSRSHYEQFF. The rearrangement joins TRBV25-1 to TRBJ2-1; no reliable D call. CDR1 is MGHDK and CDR2 is SYGVNS in the germline V gene. V dropped 5 bases and J dropped 8 bases, with 10 bases sitting between them. There are 12 residues in the CDR3.

The chain has TRBV4-2 and TRBJ2-1, with 8 positions matching TRBD2. Germline V CDR1 and CDR2: LGHNA, YNFKEQ. The ends lost 4 bases at V and 9 bases at J; junction bases unmatched: 8. The CDR3 is 14 amino acids. The CDR3 DNA reads TGTGCCAGCAGCCGCCCGGGAGGGGTAAGTGAGCAGTTCTTC. Amino acid sequence: CASSRPGGVSEQFF.

The rearrangement links TRBV19 to TRBJ1-1, with TRBD1 matching 7 bases. The germline V gene encodes CDR1 LNHDA and CDR2 SQIVND (reference sequence). Trimming at V came to 4 bases and at J to 4 bases, leaving 6 bases not matched to a gene. The length of the CDR3 is 14 residues. Written as DNA, the CDR3 is TGTGCCAGTAGTAGCCGACAGGGATCCACTGAAGCTTTCTTT. Its protein is CASSSRQGSTEAFF. The full variable domain, its missing parts supplied by reference TRBV19 and TRBJ1-1, is DGGITQSPKYLFRKEGQNVTLSCEQNLNHDAMYWYRQDPGQGLRLIYYSQIVNDFQKGDIAEGYSVSREKKESFPLTVTSAQKNPTAFYLCASSSRQGSTEAFFGQGTRLTVV.

At least ten counts were recorded for this clonotype. The J gene is TRBJ2-7, the V gene TRBV5-1; 7 bases align to TRBD2. Germline V gene data show CDR1 as SGHRS and CDR2 as YFSETQ. V lost 0 bases and J lost 9; bases outside the gene matches: 6. The CDR3 runs 13 residues. CDR3 sequence reads: CASSLVGLSRQYF. CDR3 DNA: TGCGCCAGCAGCTTGGTGGGACTAAGTCGGCAGTACTTC.